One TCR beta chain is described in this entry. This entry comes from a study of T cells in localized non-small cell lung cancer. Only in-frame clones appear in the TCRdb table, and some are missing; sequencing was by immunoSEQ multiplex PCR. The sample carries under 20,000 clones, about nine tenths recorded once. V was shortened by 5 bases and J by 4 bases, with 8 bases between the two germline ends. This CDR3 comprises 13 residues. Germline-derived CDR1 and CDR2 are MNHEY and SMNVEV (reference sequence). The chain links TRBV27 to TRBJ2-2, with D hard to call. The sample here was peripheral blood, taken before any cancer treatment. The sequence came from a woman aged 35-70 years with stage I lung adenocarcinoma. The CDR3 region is CASSLRITGELFF. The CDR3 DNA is TGTGCCAGCAGTCTCCGAATCACCGGGGAGCTGTTTTTT.